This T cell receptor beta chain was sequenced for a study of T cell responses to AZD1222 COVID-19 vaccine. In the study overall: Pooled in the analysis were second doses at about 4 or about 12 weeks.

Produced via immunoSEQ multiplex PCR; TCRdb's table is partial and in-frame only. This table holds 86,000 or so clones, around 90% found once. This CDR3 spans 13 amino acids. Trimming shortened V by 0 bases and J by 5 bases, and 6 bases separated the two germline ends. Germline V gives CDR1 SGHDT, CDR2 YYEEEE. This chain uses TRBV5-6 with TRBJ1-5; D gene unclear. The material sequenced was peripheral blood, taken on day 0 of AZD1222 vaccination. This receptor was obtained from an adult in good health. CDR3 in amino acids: CASSLGDYQPQHF. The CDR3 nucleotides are TGTGCCAGCAGCTTGGGGGATTATCAGCCCCAGCATTTT.